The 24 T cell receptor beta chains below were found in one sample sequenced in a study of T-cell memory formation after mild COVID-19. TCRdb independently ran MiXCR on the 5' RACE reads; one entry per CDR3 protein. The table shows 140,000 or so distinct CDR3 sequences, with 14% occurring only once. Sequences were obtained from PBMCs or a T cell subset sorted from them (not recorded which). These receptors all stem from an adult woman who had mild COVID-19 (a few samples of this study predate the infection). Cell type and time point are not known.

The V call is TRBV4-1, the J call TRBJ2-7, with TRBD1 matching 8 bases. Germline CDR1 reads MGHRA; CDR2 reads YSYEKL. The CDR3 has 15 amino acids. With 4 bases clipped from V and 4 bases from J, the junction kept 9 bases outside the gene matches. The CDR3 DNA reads TGCGCCAGCAGCCCGCTACCGGGACAGGCGTACGAGCAGTACTTC. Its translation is CASSPLPGQAYEQYF.

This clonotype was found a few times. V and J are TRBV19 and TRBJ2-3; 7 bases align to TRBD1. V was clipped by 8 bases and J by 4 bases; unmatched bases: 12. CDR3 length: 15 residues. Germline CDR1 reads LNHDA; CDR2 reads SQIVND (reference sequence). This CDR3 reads CASAPRGPSADTQYF. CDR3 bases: TGTGCCAGTGCCCCGAGGGGGCCATCTGCAGATACGCAGTATTTT. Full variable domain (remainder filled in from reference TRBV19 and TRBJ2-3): DGGITQSPKYLFRKEGQNVTLSCEQNLNHDAMYWYRQDPGQGLRLIYYSQIVNDFQKGDIAEGYSVSREKKESFPLTVTSAQKNPTAFYLCASAPRGPSADTQYFGPGTRLTVL.

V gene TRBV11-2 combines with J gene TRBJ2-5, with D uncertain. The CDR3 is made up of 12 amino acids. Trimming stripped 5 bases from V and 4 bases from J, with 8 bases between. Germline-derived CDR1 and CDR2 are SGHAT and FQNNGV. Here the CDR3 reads CASSPTTETQYF. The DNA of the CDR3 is TGTGCCAGCAGCCCCACGACAGAGACCCAGTACTTC.

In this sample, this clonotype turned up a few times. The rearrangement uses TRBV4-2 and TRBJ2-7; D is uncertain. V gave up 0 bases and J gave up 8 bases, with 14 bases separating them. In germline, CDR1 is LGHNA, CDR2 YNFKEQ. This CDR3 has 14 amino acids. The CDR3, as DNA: TGTGCCAGCAGCCAAGAGGGGTCAAGTTTCAAGCAGTACTTC. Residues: CASSQEGSSFKQYF.

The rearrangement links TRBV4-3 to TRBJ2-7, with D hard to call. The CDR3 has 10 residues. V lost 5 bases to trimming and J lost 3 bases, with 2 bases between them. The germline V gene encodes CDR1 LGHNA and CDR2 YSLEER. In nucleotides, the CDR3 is TGCGCCAGCAGCTGCTACGAGCAGTACTTC. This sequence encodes CASSCYEQYF.

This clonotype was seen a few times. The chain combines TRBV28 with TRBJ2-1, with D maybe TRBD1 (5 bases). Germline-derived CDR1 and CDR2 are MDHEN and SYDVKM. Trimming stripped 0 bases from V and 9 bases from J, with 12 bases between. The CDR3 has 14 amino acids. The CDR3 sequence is CASSLWGREGEQFF. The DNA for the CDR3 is TGTGCCAGCAGTTTATGGGGCAGGGAAGGTGAGCAGTTCTTC.

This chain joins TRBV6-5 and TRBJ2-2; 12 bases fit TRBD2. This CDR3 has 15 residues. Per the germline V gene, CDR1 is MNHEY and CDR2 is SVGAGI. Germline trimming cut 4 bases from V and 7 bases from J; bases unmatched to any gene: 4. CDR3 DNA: TGTGCCAGCAGTTTGACTAGCGGGAGAATCGGGGAGCTGTTTTTT. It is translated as CASSLTSGRIGELFF.

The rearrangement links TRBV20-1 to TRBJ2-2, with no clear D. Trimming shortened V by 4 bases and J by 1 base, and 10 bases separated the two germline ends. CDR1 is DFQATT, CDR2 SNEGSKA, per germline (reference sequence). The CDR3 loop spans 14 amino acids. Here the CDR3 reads CSAKGDLNTGELFF. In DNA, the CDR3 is TGCAGTGCTAAAGGTGATTTGAACACCGGGGAGCTGTTTTTT.

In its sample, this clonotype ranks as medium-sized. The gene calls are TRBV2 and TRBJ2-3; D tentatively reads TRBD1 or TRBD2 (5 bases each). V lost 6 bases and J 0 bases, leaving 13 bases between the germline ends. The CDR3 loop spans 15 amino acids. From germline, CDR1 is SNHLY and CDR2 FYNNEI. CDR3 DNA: TGTGCCAGCAGCGCCGGGACGGCTAGCACAGATACGCAGTATTTT. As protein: CASSAGTASTDTQYF. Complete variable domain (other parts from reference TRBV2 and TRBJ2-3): EPEVTQTPSHQVTQMGQEVILRCVPISNHLYFYWYRQILGQKVEFLVSFYNNEISEKSEIFDDQFSVERPDGSNFTLKIRSTKLEDSAMYFCASSAGTASTDTQYFGPGTRLTVL.

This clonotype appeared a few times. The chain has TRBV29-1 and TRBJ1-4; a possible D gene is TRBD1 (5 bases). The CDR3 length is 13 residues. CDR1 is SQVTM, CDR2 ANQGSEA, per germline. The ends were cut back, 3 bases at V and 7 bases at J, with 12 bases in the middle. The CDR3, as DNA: TGCAGCGTTGATGGGGGGATCGGTGAAAAACTGTTTTTT. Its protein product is CSVDGGIGEKLFF.

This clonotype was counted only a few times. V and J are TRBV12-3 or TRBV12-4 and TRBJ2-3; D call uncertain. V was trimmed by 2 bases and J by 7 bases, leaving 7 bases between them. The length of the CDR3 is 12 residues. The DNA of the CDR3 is TGTGCCAGCAGTTTAACCGTGAATACGCAGTATTTT. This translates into CASSLTVNTQYF.

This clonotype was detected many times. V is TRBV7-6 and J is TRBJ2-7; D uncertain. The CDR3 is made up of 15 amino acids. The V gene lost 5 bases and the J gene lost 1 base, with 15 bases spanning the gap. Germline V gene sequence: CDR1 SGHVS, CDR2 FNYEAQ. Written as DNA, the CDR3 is TGTGCCAGCAGCCCCGCCTGGCAGGTATCCTACGAGCAGTACTTC. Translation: CASSPAWQVSYEQYF.

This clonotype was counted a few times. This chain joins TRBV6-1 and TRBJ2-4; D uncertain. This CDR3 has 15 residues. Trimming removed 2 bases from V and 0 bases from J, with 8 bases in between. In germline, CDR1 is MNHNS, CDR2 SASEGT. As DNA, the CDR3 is TGTGCCAGCAGTGAAACTGGGAAAGCCAAAAACATTCAGTACTTC. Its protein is CASSETGKAKNIQYF.

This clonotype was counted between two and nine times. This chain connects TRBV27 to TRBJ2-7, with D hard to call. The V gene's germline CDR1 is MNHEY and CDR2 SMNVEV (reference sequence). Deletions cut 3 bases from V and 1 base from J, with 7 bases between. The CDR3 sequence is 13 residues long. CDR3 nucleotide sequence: TGTGCCAGCAGTTTCTCCGGGTCCTACGAGCAGTACTTC. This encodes CASSFSGSYEQYF.

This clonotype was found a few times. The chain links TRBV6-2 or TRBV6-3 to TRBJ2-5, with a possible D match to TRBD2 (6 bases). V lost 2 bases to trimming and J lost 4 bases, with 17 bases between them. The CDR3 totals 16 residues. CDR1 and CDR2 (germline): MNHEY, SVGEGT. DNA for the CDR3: TGTGCCAGCAGTTACGGGGAGGAGGATTGGAGAGAGACCCAGTACTTC. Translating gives CASSYGEEDWRETQYF.

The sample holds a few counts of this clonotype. The CDR3 nucleotides read TGCAGTGCTAGCTGGGACAGTACGAACACTGAAGCTTTCTTT. Residues: CSASWDSTNTEAFF. V is TRBV20-1 and J is TRBJ1-1, with TRBD1 matching 7 bases. The ends lost 3 bases at V and 1 base at J; junction bases unmatched: 5. The CDR3 contains 14 residues. CDR1 DFQATT and CDR2 SNEGSKA come from the germline V gene (reference sequence).

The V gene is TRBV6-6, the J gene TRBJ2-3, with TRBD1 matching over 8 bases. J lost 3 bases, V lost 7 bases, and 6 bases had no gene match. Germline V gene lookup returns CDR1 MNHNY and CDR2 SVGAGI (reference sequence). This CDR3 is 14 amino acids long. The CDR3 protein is CASIGNRGTDTQYF. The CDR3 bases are TGTGCCAGCATCGGCAACAGGGGGACAGATACGCAGTATTTT.

CDR3 in DNA: TGCGCCAGCAGCCCCGTGCCCGCGGATACGCAGTATTTT. Translated, it gives CASSPVPADTQYF. The chain carries TRBV5-1 and TRBJ2-3; D call uncertain. The CDR3 spans 13 residues. Germline V gene lookup returns CDR1 SGHRS and CDR2 YFSETQ. Trimming removed 4 bases from V and 6 bases from J, with 12 bases in between.

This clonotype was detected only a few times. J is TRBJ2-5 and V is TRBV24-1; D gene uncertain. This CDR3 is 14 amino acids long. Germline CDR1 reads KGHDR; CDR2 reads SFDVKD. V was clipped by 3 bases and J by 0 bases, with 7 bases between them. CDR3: CATSDGRNQETQYF. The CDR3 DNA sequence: TGTGCCACCAGTGATGGGCGGAACCAAGAGACCCAGTACTTC.

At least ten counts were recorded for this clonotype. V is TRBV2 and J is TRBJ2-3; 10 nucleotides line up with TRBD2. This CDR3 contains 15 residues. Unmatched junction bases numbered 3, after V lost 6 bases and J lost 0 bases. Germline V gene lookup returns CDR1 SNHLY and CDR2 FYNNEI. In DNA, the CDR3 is TGTGCCAGCAGCCAGACTAGCGGGAGCACAGATACGCAGTATTTT. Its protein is CASSQTSGSTDTQYF.

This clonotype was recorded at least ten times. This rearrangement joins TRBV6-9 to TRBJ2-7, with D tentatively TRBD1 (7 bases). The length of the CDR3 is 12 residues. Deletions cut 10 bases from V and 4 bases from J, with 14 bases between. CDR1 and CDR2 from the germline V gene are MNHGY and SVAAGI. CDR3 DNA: TGTGCCACCGGAGGGACAGCGTACGAGCAGTACTTC. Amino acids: CATGGTAYEQYF.

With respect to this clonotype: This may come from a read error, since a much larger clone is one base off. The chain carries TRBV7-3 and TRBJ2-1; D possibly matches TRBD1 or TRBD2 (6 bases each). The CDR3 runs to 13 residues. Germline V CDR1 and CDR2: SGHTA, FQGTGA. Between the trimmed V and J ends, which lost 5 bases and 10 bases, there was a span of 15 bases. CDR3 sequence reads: CASSAIGGGEQFF. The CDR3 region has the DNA TGTGCCAGCAGCGCAATAGGGGGAGGAGAGCAGTTCTTC.

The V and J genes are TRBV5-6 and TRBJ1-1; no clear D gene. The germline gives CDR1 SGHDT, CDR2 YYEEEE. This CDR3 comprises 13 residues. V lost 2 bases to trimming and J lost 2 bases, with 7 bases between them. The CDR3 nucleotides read TGTGCCAGCAGCTTTCTGAGTAACACTGAAGCTTTCTTT. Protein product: CASSFLSNTEAFF.

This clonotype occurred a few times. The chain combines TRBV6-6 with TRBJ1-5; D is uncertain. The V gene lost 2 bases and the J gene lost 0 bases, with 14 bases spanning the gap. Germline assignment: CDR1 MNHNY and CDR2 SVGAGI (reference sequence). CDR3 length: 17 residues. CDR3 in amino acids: CASSYKVIINSNQPQHF. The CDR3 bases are TGTGCCAGCAGTTACAAGGTCATCATTAATAGCAATCAGCCCCAGCATTTT.